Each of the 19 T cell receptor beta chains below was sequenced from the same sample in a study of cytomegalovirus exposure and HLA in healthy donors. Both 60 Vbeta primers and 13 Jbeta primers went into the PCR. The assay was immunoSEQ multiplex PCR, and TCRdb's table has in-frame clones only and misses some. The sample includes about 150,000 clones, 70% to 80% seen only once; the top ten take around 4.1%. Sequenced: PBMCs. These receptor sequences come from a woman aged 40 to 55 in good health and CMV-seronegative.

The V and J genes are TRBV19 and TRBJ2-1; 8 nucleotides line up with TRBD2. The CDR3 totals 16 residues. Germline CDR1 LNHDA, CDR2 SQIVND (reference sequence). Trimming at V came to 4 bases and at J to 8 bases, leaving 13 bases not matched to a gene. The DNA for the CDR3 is TGTGCCAGTAGTAAAAACAGCGGGAGTAGATTCGATGAGCAGTTCTTC. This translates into CASSKNSGSRFDEQFF.

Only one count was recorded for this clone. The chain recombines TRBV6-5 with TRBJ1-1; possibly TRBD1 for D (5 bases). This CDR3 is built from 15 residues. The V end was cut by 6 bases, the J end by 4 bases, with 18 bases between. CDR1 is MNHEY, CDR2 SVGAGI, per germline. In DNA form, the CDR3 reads TGTGCCAGCAGCCGGAACTCCGACGGGGGCACTGAAGCTTTCTTT. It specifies CASSRNSDGGTEAFF.

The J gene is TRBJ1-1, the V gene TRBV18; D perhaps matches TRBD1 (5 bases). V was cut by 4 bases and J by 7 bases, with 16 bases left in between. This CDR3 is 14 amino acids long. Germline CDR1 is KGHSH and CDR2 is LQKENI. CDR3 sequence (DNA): TGTGCCAGCTCACGTTTGTCGCAGGGCGGTGAAGCTTTCTTT. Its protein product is CASSRLSQGGEAFF.

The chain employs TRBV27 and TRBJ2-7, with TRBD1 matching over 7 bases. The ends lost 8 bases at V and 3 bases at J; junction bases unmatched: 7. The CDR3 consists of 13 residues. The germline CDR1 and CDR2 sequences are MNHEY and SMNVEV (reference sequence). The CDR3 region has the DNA TGTGCCAGCGCTCTCCGGGACAGCTACGAGCAGTACTTC. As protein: CASALRDSYEQYF.

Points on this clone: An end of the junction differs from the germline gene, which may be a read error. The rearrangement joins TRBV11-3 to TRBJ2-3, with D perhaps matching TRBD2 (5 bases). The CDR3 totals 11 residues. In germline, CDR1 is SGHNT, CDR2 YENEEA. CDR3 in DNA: TGTGCCAGCAGAGGACGATTTGAGGACTCGTTT. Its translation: CASRGRFEDSF.

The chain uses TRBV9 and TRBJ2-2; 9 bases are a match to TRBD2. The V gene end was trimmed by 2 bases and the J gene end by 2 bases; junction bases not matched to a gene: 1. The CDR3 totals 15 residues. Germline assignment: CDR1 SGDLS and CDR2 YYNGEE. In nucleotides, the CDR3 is TGTGCCAGCAGCGTTAGCGGGGGTAACACCGGGGAGCTGTTTTTT. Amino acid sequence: CASSVSGGNTGELFF.

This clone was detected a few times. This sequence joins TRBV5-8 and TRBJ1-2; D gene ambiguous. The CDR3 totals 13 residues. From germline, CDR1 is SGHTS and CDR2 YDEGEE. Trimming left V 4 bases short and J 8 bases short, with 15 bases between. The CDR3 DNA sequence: TGTGCCAGCAGCGTTGGAGCAGTCGAGGGCTACACCTTC. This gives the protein CASSVGAVEGYTF. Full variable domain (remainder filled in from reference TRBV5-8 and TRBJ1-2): EAGVTQSPTHLIKTRGQQATLRCSPISGHTSVYWYQQALGLGLQFLLWYDEGEERNRGNFPPRFSGRQFPNYSSELNVNALELEDSALYLCASSVGAVEGYTFGSGTRLTVV.

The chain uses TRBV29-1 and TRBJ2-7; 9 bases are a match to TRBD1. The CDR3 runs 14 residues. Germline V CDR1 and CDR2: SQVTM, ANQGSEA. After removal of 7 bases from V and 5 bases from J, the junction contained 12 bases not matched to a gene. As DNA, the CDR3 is TGCAGCGGCCGTAAGGGACAGGGAGTCCACGAGCAGTACTTC. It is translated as CSGRKGQGVHEQYF.

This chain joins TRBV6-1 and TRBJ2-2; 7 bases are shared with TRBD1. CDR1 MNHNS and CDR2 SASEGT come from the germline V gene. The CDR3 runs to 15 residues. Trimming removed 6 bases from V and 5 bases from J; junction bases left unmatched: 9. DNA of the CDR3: TGTGCCAGCAGGGGCCTCGGGACAGAGACCGGGGAGCTGTTTTTT. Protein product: CASRGLGTETGELFF.

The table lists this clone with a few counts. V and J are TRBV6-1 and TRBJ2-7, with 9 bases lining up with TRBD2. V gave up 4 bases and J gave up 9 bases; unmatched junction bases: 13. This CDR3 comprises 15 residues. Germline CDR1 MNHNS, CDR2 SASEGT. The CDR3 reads CASSVGLAGGMGQYF. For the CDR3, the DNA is TGTGCCAGCAGTGTGGGGCTGGCGGGAGGGATGGGGCAGTACTTC.

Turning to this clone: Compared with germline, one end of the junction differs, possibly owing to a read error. CDR3 loop: CASSLGGQSTDTQYF. As DNA, the CDR3 is TGTGCTAGCAGCTTAGGGGGACAGTCCACAGATACGCAGTATTTT. The gene calls are TRBV7-7 and TRBJ2-3; TRBD1 agrees at 7 bases. CDR3 length equals 15 residues. Germline V CDR1 and CDR2: SSHAT, FNYEAQ (reference sequence).

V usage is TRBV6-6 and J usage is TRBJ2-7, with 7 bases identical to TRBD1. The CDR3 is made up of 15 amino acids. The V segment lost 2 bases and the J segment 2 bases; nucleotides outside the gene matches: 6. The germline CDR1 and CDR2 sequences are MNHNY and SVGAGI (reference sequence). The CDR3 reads CASSYRNRGTYEQYF. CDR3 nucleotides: TGTGCCAGCAGTTACAGGAACAGGGGAACCTACGAGCAGTACTTC.

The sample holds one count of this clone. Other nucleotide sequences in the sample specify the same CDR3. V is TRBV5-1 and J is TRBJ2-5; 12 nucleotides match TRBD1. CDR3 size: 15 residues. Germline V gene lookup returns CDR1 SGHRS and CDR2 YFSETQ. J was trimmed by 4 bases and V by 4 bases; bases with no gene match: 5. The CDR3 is CASSPGTGGGETQYF. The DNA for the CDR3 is TGCGCCAGCAGCCCCGGGACAGGGGGCGGAGAGACCCAGTACTTC.

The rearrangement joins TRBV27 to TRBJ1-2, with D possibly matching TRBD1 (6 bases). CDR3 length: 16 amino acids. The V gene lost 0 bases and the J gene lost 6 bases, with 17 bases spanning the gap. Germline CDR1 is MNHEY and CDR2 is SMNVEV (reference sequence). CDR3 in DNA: TGTGCCAGCAGTTTATCGGGGGCGGGGGGGGTCGATGGCTACACCTTC. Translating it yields CASSLSGAGGVDGYTF.

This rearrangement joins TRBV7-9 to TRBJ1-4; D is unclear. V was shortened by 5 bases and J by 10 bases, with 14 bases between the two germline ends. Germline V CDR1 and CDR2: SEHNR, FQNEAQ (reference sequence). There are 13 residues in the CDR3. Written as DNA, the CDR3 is TGTGCCAGCAGCCCCGGTAGCGTCCCAAAACTGTTTTTT. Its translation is CASSPGSVPKLFF.

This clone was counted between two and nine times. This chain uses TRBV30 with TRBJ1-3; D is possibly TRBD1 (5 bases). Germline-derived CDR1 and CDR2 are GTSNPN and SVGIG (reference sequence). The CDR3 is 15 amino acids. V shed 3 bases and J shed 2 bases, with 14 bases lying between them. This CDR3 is CAWRGAGGPGNTIYF. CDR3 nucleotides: TGTGCCTGGAGGGGCGCGGGGGGACCTGGAAACACCATATATTTT.

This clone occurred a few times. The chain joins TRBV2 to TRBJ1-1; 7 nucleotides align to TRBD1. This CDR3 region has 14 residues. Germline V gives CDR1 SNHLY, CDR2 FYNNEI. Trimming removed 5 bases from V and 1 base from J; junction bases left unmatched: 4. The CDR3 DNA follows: TGTGCCAGCAGTAACAGGGGCGGGAACACTGAAGCTTTCTTT. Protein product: CASSNRGGNTEAFF.

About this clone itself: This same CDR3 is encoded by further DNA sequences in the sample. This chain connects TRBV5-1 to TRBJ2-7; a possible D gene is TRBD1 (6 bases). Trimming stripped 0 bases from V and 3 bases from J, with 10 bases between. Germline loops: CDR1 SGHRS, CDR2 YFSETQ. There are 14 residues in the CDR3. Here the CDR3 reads CASSLEQGSYEQYF. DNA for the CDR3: TGCGCCAGCAGCTTGGAACAGGGTAGCTACGAGCAGTACTTC.

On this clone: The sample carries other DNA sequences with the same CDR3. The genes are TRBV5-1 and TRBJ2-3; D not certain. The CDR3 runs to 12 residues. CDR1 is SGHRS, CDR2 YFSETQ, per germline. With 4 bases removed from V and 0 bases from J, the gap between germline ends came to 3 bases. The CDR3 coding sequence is TGCGCCAGCAGCCTAAGCACAGATACGCAGTATTTT. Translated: CASSLSTDTQYF. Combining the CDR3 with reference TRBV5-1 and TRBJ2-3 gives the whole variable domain KAGVTQTPRYLIKTRGQQVTLSCSPISGHRSVSWYQQTPGQGLQFLFEYFSETQRNKGNFPGRFSGRQFSNSRSEMNVSTLELGDSALYLCASSLSTDTQYFGPGTRLTVL.